This T cell receptor (beta chain) was captured by sequencing in a study of CD8+CD57+ T cells in acquired aplastic anemia (dated by TCRdb to between 2018 and 2020). Study-level background: Extracted DNA from sorted CD4+ and CD8+ cells averaged approximately 3.4 ug, ranging from roughly 0.17 to 30 ug. CD8+CD57+ expansion was defined as frequency above the mean frequency observed in healthy subjects. What the study reported, not specific to this receptor: Patients and healthy controls showed no significant difference in CD8+ Simpson's diversity (P=0.060). Some 30 CD8+ CDR3 sequences were shared between patients and controls but appeared highly expressed in patients and within their immunodominant clones.

TCR beta VDJ combination and CDR3 sequence profiling used genomic DNA as the template. TCR repertoire sequencing was run on an Illumina HiSeq 2000. The source study handled its data this way. Repertoires were assessed using TRBV/TRBJ rearrangement plots, CDR3 size and DJ length profiles, and Simpson's diversity index. The most abundant DNA sequence in the deep sequencing data was taken as the immunodominant clone. CDR3 amino acid sequences were screened for sharing across subjects and were compared with published repertoires and the VDJdb database. TCRdb ran its own pipeline on the public reads, namely fastp trimming at Q25 and MiXCR clone calling, and kept in-frame beta chains. All rows with the same CDR3 protein become a single entry with the most common DNA and genes. The V and J calls here are based on TCRdb, not the publication. The sample yields some 200,000 distinct CDR3 sequences; 40% to 50% were counted once. 8.5% to 10% of the sample comes from the top ten.

Worth noting for this clonotype: Its antigen specificity is not known. Base qualities are not provided; no much larger clone lies one nucleotide away.

The CDR3 covers 17 residues, taking in both the cysteine and the phenylalanine. The only DNA kept is the CDR3, 51 bases in frame from the first base. Looking up the germline V gene (reference sequence) yields CDR1 LNHDA and CDR2 SQIVND. Trimming removed 6 bases from V and 1 base from J; the gene matches leave 9 bases unexplained. Patients chosen for sequencing had shown expansion of CD8+CD57+ cells by flow cytometry. All patients had severe acquired aplastic anemia diagnosed by International Study of Aplastic Anemia and Agranulocytosis and Camitta criteria. At the time blood was sampled, none of the patients had received any therapy. In the study, sorted CD4+ and CD8+ blood T cells from patients with severe aplastic anemia and from healthy subjects underwent deep sequencing of TCR repertoires. Patients were enrolled in the USA under clinicaltrials.gov protocols 00001620, 01623167, 00001397, 00071045, 00081523 and 00961064. Ficoll-Paque density gradient centrifugation was used to isolate peripheral blood mononuclear cells. Before DNA was extracted, CD4+ and CD8+ T cells were sorted using either FACS or magnetic beads.

Recombination joined TRBV19 with TRBJ2-2; TRBD1 fits 9 bases in the junction. Source material: sorted CD4+, CD8+, or CD8+CD57+ T cells (not recorded which) from PBMCs. The origin of this receptor is a human donor with aplastic anemia. DNA sequence: TGTGCCAGTAGCCGGACAGGGGTTGGTTGGAACACCGGGGAGCTGTTTTTT. This gives the protein CASSRTGVGWNTGELFF.